This TCR beta chain was recovered during a study of blood T cell repertoires in COVID-19. Trimming at V came to 5 bases and at J to 10 bases, leaving 10 bases not matched to a gene. Per germline, CDR1 SQVTM and CDR2 ANQGSEA. The CDR3 contains 12 residues. The study drew participants aged roughly 18 to 95 years from about two dozen US areas. Profiled with immunoSEQ multiplex PCR; TCRdb holds only in-frame clones, not every one. Counted here are roughly 200,000 clones, around 86% occurring once; the ten biggest clones make up roughly 3.8%. Sequenced material: PBMCs or T cells enriched from blood (not recorded which). V is TRBV29-1 and J is TRBJ1-1, with 7 bases identical to TRBD1. The clonotype comes from a woman in her 40s with acute COVID-19. In nucleotides, the CDR3 is TGCAGCGTTAGACTGACAGGGTCTGGAGCTTTCTTT. It translates to CSVRLTGSGAFF.